These T cell receptor beta chains were read from a single sample in a study of OX40 agonist ivuxolimab in advanced cancers. Profiled with immunoSEQ multiplex PCR; TCRdb holds only in-frame clones, not every one. The data contain roughly 67,000 clones, roughly 82% of them seen just once; the ten biggest clones take up approximately 11%. Specimen: CD4+ or CD8+ T cells sorted from blood, collected in a trial of the OX40 agonist ivuxolimab. Receptor source: an adult with an advanced solid tumor such as melanoma, head and neck, liver or kidney cancer. Both conserved end residues are part of each CDR3. A D gene is named only where the DNA matches it firmly. The size entry is marked missing in some rows and otherwise reads once, few, many or a size class.

j_call: TRBJ2-5
v_call: TRBV9
clone_size: -
d_call: -
cdr3_aa: CASSRSGAGTQYF
cdr3_nt: TGTGCCAGCAGCCGAAGCGGAGCGGGGACCCAGTACTTC

j_call: TRBJ2-3
v_call: TRBV9
clone_size: -
d_call: -
cdr3_aa: CASSVTSTDTQYF
cdr3_nt: TGTGCCAGCAGCGTGACTAGCACAGATACGCAGTATTTT

j_call: TRBJ2-5
v_call: TRBV5-1
clone_size: -
d_call: TRBD2
cdr3_aa: CASSLERGAETQYF
cdr3_nt: TGCGCCAGCAGCTTGGAGCGGGGGGCAGAGACCCAGTACTTC

j_call: TRBJ2-5
v_call: TRBV5-1
clone_size: -
d_call: TRBD2
cdr3_aa: CASSLEGQRGGQETQYF
cdr3_nt: TGCGCCAGCAGCCTGGAGGGCCAGCGGGGGGGCCAAGAGACCCAGTACTTC

j_call: TRBJ2-7
v_call: TRBV7-2
clone_size: few
d_call: TRBD2
cdr3_aa: CASSFASGAYEQYF
cdr3_nt: TGTGCCAGCAGCTTCGCTAGCGGAGCCTACGAGCAGTACTTC

j_call: TRBJ2-2
v_call: TRBV7-2
clone_size: -
d_call: TRBD2
cdr3_aa: CASSLRGQRGVNTGELFF
cdr3_nt: TGTGCCAGCAGCTTAAGGGGCCAGCGGGGGGTGAACACCGGGGAGCTGTTTTTT

j_call: TRBJ2-5
v_call: TRBV28
clone_size: -
d_call: -
cdr3_aa: CASTPMGGDWETQYF
cdr3_nt: TGTGCCAGCACCCCCATGGGGGGTGATTGGGAGACCCAGTACTTC

j_call: TRBJ1-5
v_call: TRBV6-4
clone_size: few
d_call: -
cdr3_aa: CASSINSNQPQHF
cdr3_nt: TGTGCCAGCAGTATCAATAGCAATCAGCCCCAGCATTTT

j_call: TRBJ1-6
v_call: TRBV27
clone_size: once
d_call: -
cdr3_aa: CASSGPGTGNSPLHF
cdr3_nt: TGTGCCAGCAGTGGACCGGGGACTGGGAATTCACCCCTCCACTTT

j_call: TRBJ1-2
v_call: TRBV6-4
clone_size: once
d_call: -
cdr3_aa: CASSDRTGGYTF
cdr3_nt: TGTGCCAGCAGTGACAGGACCGGTGGCTACACCTTC

j_call: TRBJ2-7
v_call: TRBV6-4
clone_size: -
d_call: -
cdr3_aa: CASRGMYEQYF
cdr3_nt: TGTGCCAGCAGGGGGATGTACGAGCAGTACTTC